This TCR beta chain was obtained from a study of cytomegalovirus exposure and HLA in healthy donors. Regarding this clone: What it recognizes is unknown.

Notes on the study in general: Sequencing likely produced, as an artifact, a cluster of highly shared sequence variants. Cytomegalovirus-associated TCR beta chains were listed, numbering over 150. An ancestry cluster, one associated with Asian ancestry, reportedly showed fewer N-insertions than the approximately 670-donor mean in a later analysis. Researchers reported from a later analysis that most CMV-associated TCR beta chains appeared HLA-restricted.

The CDR3 is 12 amino acids. V dropped 7 bases and J dropped 10; count of bases not matched to a gene: 9. CDR1 is LNHDA, CDR2 SQIVND, per germline (reference sequence). In the PCR, 60 Vbeta and 13 Jbeta primers were used. TCRdb's table, derived via immunoSEQ multiplex PCR, lists solely in-frame clones and lacks some. The sample records around 130,000 clones, 84% being singletons. Material: PBMCs. This clonotype was obtained from a woman younger than 30 in good health and CMV-seropositive. The chain couples TRBV19 to TRBJ1-1; 7 bases are shared with TRBD1. CDR3 in amino acids: CASTPRSGGAFF. The CDR3, as DNA: TGTGCCAGTACCCCTCGGTCAGGGGGAGCTTTCTTT.